This paragraph covers one T cell receptor (beta chain) sequence. Its antigen is undetermined. Here immunoSEQ multiplex PCR was the method, and the copy in TCRdb shows in-frame clones only, minus some. The data contain roughly 80,000 clones, more than 60% of them singletons. This entry belongs to a study of radiotherapy plus CTLA-4 blockade in lung cancer. Turning to the study itself: In less than 20% of patients, objective responses were seen; around 34% had disease control.

Germline V gene data show CDR1 as SGHKS and CDR2 as YYEKEE (reference sequence). CDR3 size: 14 residues. V lost 1 base and J 7 bases, leaving 11 bases between the germline ends. Study-level points and caveats: Early blood T cell clone dynamics reportedly forecast response best, with interferon-beta.

This clonotype originated in a human donor with non-small cell lung cancer who had a partial response to radiotherapy plus ipilimumab. Some clones in this sample may be carry-over from other donors' samples. The specimen was peripheral blood, collected from a patient treated with radiotherapy plus ipilimumab. The chain combines TRBV5-5 with TRBJ1-4; D not resolved. DNA of the CDR3: TGTGCCAGCAGCTTGTCCGGCGGTAGTGAAAAACTGTTTTTT. Its translation is CASSLSGGSEKLFF.